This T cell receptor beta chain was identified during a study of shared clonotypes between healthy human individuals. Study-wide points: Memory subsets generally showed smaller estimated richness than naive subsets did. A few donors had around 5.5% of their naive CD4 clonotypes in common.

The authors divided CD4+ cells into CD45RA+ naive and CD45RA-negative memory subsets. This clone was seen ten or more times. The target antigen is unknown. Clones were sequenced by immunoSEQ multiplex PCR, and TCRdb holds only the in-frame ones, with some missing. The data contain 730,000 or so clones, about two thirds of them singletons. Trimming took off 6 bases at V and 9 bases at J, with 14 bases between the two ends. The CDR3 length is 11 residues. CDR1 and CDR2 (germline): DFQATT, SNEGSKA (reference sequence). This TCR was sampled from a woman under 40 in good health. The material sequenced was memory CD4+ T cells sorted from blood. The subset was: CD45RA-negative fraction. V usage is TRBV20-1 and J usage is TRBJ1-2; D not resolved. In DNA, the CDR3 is TGCAGTGCCCCTTGGAAGAGGAGCTACACCTTC. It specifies CSAPWKRSYTF.